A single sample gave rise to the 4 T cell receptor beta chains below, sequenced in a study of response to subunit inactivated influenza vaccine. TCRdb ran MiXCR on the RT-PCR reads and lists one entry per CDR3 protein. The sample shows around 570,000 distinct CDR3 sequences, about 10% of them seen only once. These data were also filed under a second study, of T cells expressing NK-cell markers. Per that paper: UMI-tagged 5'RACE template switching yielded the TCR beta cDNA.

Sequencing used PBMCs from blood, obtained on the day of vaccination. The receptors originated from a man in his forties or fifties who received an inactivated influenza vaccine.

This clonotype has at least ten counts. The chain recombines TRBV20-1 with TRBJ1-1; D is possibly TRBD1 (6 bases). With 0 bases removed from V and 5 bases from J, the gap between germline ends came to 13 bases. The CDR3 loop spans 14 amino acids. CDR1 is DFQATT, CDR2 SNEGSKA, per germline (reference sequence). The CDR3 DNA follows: TGCAGTGCTAGAGAGGGGGCCCTCCGGACTGAAGCTTTCTTT. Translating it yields CSAREGALRTEAFF.

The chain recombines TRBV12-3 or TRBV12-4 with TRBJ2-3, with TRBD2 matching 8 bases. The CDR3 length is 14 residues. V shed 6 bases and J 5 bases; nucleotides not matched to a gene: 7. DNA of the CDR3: TGTGCCAGCAGCTCCGGGGGGGTGGGAGATACGCAGTATTTT. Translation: CASSSGGVGDTQYF.

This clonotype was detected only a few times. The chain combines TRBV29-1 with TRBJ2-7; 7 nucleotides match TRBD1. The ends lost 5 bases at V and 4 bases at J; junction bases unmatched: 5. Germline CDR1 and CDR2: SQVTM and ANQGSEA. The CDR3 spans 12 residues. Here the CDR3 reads CSVTGDRYEQYF. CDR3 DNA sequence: TGCAGCGTTACAGGGGATCGTTACGAGCAGTACTTC.

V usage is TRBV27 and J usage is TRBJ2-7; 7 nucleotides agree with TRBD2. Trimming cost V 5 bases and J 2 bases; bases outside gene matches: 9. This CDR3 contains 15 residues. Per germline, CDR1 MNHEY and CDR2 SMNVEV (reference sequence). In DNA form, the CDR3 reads TGTGCCAGCAGTCCGAAGACTAGCAGTCCCTACGAGCAGTACTTC. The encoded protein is CASSPKTSSPYEQYF.